This TCR beta chain was found in a study of T cell changes during pregnancy in multiple sclerosis. CDR1 MNHNS and CDR2 SASEGT come from the germline V gene. V was clipped by 6 bases and J by 3 bases, with 14 bases between them. This CDR3 is built from 14 residues. This clone turned up a few times. Assay: immunoSEQ multiplex PCR; the TCRdb copy retains only in-frame clones and omits some. Of more than 55,000 clones in the sample, less than 95% are singletons; the top ten hold around 6.8%. The receptor comes from a female donor in good health, enrolled as a control in a pregnancy study. The rearrangement uses TRBV6-1 and TRBJ1-2; D possibly corresponds to TRBD1 (6 bases). Here the sequenced sample was peripheral blood, taken in the third trimester of pregnancy. CDR3 nucleotide sequence: TGTGCCAGCAGCAGCCGGGACACGTACTATGGCTACACCTTC. Translation gives CASSSRDTYYGYTF.